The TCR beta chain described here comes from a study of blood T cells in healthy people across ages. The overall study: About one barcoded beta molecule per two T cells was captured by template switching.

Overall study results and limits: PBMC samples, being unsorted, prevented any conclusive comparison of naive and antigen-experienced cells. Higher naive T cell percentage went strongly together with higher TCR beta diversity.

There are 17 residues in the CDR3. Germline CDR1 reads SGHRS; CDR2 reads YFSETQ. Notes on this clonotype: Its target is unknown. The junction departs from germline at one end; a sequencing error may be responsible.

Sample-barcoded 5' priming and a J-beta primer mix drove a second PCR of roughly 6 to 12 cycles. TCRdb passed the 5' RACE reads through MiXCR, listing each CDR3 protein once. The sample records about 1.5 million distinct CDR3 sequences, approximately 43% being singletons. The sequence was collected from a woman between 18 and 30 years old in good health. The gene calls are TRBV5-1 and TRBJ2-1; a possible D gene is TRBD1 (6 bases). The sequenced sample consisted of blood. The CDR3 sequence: CASSSIGTPGSYNERYF. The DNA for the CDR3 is TGCGCCAGCAGCTCCATTGGGACACCAGGGTCCTACAATGAGCGGTACTTC.